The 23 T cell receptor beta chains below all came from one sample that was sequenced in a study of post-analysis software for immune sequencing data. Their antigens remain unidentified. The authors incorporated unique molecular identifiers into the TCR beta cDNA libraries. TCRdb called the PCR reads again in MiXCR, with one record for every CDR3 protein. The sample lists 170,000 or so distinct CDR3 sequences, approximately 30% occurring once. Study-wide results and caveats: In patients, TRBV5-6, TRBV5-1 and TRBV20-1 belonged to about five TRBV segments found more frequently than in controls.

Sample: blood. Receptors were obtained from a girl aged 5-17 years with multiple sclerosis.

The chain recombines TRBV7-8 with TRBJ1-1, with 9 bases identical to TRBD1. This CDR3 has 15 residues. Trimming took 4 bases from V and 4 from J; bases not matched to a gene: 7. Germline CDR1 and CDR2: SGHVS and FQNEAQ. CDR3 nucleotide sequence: TGTGCCAGCAGCTACAGGGGGCACGGGGGCACTGAAGCTTTCTTT. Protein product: CASSYRGHGGTEAFF.

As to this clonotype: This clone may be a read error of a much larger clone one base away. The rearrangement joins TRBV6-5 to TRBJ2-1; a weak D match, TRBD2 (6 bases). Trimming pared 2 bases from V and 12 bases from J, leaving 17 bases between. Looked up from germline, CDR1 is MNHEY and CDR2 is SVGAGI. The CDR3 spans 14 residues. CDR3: CASSYGDRGSVQFF. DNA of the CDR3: TGTGCCAGCAGTTACGGCGACCGGGGGTCTGTGCAGTTCTTC.

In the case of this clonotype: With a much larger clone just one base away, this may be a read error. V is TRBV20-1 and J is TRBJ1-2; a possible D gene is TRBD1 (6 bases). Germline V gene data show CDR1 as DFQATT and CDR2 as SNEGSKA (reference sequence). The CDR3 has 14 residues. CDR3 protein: CSARDLRGPVGCTF. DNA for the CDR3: TGCAGTGCTAGAGATCTCAGGGGCCCTGTCGGCTGCACCTTC.

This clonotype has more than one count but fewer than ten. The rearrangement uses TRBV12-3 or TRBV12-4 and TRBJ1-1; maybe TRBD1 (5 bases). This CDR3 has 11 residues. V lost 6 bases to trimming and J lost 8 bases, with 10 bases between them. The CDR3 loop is CASSPDREAFF. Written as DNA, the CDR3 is TGTGCCAGCAGCCCCGACAGAGAAGCTTTCTTT.

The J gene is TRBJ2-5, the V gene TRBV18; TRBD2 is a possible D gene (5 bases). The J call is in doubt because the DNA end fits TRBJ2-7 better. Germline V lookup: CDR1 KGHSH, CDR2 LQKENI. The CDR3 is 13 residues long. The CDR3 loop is CASSPISGDEQYF. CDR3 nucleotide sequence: TGTGCCAGCTCACCAATTTCCGGGGACGAGCAGTACTTC.

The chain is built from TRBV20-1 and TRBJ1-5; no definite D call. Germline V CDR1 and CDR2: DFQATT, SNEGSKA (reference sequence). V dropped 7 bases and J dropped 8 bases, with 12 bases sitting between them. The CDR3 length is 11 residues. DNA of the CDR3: TGCAGTGTCCTCTTTGCGGAGCCCCAGCATTTT. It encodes CSVLFAEPQHF.

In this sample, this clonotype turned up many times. CDR3 DNA: TGTGCCAGCGGGAGGTCGGGCAGTGGGGCTTATGGCTACACCTTC. Translated: CASGRSGSGAYGYTF. The gene calls are TRBV27 and TRBJ1-2; D possibly corresponds to TRBD1 (5 bases). The V gene lost 8 bases and the J gene lost 5 bases, with 21 bases spanning the gap. The CDR3 has 15 residues. The germline CDR1 and CDR2 sequences are MNHEY and SMNVEV (reference sequence).

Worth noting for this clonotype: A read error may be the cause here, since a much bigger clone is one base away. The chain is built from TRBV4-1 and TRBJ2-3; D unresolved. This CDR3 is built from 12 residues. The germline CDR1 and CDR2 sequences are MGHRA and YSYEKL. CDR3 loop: CVSSQDKTTQYF. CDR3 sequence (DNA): TGCGTCAGCAGCCAAGATAAGACCACGCAGTATTTT.

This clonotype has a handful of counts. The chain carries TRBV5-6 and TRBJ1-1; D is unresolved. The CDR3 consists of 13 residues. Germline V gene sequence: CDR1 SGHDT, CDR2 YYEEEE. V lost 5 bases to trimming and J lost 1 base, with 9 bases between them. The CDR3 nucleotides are TGTGCCAGCAGGCGGGGAGGGAACACTGAAGCTTTCTTT. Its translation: CASRRGGNTEAFF.

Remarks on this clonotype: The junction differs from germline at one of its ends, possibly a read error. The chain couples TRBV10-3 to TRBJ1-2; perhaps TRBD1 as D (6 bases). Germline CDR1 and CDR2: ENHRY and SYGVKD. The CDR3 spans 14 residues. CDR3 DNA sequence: TGTGCCAGCAGTGAATTACGCGACAGGAGCGGCTACACCTTC. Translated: CASSELRDRSGYTF.

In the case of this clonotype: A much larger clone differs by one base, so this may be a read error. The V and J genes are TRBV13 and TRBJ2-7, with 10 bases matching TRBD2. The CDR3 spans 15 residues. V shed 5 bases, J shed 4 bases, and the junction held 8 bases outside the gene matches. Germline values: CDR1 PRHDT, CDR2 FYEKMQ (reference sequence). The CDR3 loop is CASSRGTSERYEQYF. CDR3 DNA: TGTGCCAGCAGCCGGGGGACTAGCGAACGTTACGAGCAGTACTTC.

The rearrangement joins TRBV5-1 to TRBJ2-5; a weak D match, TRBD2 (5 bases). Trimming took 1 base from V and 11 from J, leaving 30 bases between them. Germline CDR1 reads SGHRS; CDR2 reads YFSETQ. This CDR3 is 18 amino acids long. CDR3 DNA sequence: TGCGCCAGCAGCTTGAATTTAGCCGAGGGCCAACGAGTCTACGGGCAGTACTTC. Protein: CASSLNLAEGQRVYGQYF.

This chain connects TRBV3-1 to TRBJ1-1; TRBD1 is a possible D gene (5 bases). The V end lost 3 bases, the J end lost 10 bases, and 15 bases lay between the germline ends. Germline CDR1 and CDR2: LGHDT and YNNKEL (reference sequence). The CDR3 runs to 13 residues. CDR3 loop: CASSQGRDGSAFF. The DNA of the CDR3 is TGTGCCAGCAGCCAGGGTCGGGACGGTTCAGCTTTCTTT.

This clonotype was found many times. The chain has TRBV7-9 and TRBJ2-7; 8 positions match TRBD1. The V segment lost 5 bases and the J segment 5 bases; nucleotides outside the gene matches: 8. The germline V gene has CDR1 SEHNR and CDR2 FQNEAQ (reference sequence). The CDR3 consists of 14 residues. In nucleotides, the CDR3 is TGTGCCAGCAGCCCCAGGACAGGGCACGACGAGCAGTACTTC. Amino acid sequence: CASSPRTGHDEQYF.

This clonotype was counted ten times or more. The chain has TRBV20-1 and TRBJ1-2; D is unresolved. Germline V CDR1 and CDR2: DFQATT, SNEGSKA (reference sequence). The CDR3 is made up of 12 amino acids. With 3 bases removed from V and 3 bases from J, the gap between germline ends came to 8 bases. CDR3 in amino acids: CSASFSHYGYTF. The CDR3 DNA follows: TGCAGTGCTAGTTTCAGTCACTATGGCTACACCTTC.

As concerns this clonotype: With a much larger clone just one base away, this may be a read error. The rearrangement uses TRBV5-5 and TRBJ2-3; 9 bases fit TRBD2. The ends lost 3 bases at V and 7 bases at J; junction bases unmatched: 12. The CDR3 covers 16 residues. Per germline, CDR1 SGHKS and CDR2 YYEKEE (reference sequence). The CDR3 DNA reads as TGTGCCAGCAGCTCGGGAGTAGCGGGAGTCCGATATACGCAGTATTTT. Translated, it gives CASSSGVAGVRYTQYF.

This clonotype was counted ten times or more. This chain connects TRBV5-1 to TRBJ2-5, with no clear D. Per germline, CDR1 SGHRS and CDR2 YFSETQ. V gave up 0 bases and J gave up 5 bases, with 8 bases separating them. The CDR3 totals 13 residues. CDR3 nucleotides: TGCGCCAGCAGCTTGGATCCAAGTGAGACCCAGTACTTC. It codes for CASSLDPSETQYF.

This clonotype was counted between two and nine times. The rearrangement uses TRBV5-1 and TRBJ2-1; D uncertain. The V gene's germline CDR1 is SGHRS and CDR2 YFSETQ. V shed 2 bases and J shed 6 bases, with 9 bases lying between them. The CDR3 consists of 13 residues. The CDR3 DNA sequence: TGCGCCAGCAGCTTCAAAACCTTCAATGAGCAGTTCTTC. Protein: CASSFKTFNEQFF.

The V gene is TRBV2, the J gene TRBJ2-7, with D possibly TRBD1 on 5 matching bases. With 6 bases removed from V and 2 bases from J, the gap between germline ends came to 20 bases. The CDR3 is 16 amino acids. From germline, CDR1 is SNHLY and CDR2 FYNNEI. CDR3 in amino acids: CASSSYPVTEAYEQYF. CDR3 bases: TGTGCCAGCAGCTCATACCCCGTGACAGAAGCCTACGAGCAGTACTTC.

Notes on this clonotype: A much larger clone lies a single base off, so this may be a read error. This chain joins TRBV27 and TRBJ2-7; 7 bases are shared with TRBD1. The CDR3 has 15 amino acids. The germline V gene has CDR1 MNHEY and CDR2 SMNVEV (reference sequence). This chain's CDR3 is CAGSPLQQGAYEQYF. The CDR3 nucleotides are TGTGCCGGCAGTCCCCTTCAGCAGGGGGCCTACGAGCAGTACTTC.

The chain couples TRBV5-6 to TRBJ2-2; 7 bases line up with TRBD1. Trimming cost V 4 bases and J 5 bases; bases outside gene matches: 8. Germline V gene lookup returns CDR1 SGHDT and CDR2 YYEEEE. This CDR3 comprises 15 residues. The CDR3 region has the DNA TGTGCCAGCAGCCCGACTCCACAGGGGACCGGGGAGCTGTTTTTT. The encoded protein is CASSPTPQGTGELFF.

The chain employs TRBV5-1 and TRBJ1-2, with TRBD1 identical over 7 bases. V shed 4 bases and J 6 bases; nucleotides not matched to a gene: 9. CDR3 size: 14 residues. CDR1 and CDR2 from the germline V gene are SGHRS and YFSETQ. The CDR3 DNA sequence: TGCGCCAGCAGCCCAGGGGACAGCCGAGATGGCTACACCTTC. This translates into CASSPGDSRDGYTF.

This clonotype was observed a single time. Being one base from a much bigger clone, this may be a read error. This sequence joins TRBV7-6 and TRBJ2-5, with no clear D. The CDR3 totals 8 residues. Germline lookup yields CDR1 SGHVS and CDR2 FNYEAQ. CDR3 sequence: CANSVQYF. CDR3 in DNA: TGTGCCAACAGCGTGCAGTACTTC.